This entry lists 5 T cell receptor beta chains sequenced from one sample in a study of T cell responses to AZD1222 COVID-19 vaccine. TCRdb keeps only in-frame clones here, not all; method: immunoSEQ multiplex PCR. The table has some 100,000 clones, more than 85% seen once; the top ten hold 6% to 8%. The starting material was peripheral blood, obtained 28 days after the second AZD1222 dose. Receptors originate from an adult who received the AZD1222 COVID-19 vaccine.

The chain combines TRBV27 with TRBJ1-1; no reliable D call. Germline CDR1 reads MNHEY; CDR2 reads SMNVEV (reference sequence). V shed 2 bases and J shed 0 bases, with 4 bases lying between them. This CDR3 spans 13 amino acids. For the CDR3, the DNA is TGTGCCAGCAGTTTAGTCCTGAACACTGAAGCTTTCTTT. It yields the protein CASSLVLNTEAFF.

The V call is TRBV19, the J call TRBJ1-2; tentatively, D is TRBD1 (5 bases). Germline V gene lookup returns CDR1 LNHDA and CDR2 SQIVND (reference sequence). The CDR3 is made up of 14 amino acids. V dropped 4 bases and J dropped 4 bases, with 13 bases sitting between them. The CDR3 nucleotides read TGTGCCAGTAGTAGCGGCCCCAGGGCCTATGGCTACACCTTC. The encoded protein is CASSSGPRAYGYTF.

The chain links TRBV19 to TRBJ1-2; tentative D call: TRBD1 (5 bases). The CDR3 contains 14 residues. Germline V gene lookup returns CDR1 LNHDA and CDR2 SQIVND (reference sequence). V dropped 3 bases and J dropped 4 bases, with 12 bases sitting between them. The CDR3 here is CASSILGGSYGYTF. CDR3 nucleotide sequence: TGTGCCAGTAGTATCCTCGGGGGATCCTATGGCTACACCTTC.

The chain combines TRBV11-2 with TRBJ2-7, with 9 bases fitting TRBD1. The germline gives CDR1 SGHAT, CDR2 FQNNGV. V was pared by 5 bases and J by 5 bases, with 10 bases of the junction left unmatched. The CDR3 length is 15 residues. CDR3 sequence: CASSQWTGVLNEQYF. The DNA of the CDR3 is TGTGCCAGCAGCCAGTGGACAGGGGTGTTGAACGAGCAGTACTTC. The variable domain in full, completed from reference TRBV11-2 and TRBJ2-7, reads EAGVAQSPRYKIIEKRQSVAFWCNPISGHATLYWYQQILGQGPKLLIQFQNNGVVDDSQLPKDRFSAERLKGVDSTLKIQPAKLEDSAVYLCASSQWTGVLNEQYFGPGTRLTVT.

This clone was counted only a few times. The V gene is TRBV5-8, the J gene TRBJ2-7; 8 bases match TRBD1. The ends lost 0 bases at V and 5 bases at J; junction bases unmatched: 4. CDR1 is SGHTS and CDR2 is YDEGEE in the germline V gene. This CDR3 is 14 amino acids long. CDR3 residues: CASSLGQGAHEQYF. The DNA of the CDR3 is TGTGCCAGCAGCTTGGGGCAGGGGGCCCACGAGCAGTACTTC.